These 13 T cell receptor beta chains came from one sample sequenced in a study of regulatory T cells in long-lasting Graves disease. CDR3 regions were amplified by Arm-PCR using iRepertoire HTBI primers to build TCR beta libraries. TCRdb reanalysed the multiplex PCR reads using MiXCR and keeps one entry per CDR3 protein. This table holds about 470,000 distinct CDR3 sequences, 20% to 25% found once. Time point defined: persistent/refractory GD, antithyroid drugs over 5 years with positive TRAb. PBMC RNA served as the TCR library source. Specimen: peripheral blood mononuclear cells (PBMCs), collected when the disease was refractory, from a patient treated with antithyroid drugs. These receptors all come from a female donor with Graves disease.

In nucleotides, the CDR3 is TGTGCCAGTTCCCCCGGCGGCTCCCACTCCTACGAGCAGTACTTC. It specifies CASSPGGSHSYEQYF. J is TRBJ2-7 and V is TRBV19; no clear D gene. The CDR3 is 15 amino acids. The germline gives CDR1 LNHDA, CDR2 SQIVND (reference sequence). V gave up 8 bases and J gave up 0 bases, with 17 bases separating them.

Here the CDR3 reads CASSIVRQKGDYGYTF. The CDR3 DNA follows: TGTGCCAGTAGTATTGTCCGACAGAAGGGAGACTATGGCTACACCTTC. This chain links TRBV19 with TRBJ1-2, with D possibly matching TRBD1 (5 bases). The CDR3 totals 16 residues. Trimming left V 3 bases short and J 3 bases short, with 17 bases between. Germline V gene sequence: CDR1 LNHDA, CDR2 SQIVND (reference sequence).

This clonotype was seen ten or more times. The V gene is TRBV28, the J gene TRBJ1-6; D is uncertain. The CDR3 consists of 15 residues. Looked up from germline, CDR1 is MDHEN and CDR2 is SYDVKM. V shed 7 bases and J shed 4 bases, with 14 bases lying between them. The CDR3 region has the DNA TGTGCCAGCAACCCCCGCCCGGGTTATAATTCACCCCTCCACTTT. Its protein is CASNPRPGYNSPLHF.

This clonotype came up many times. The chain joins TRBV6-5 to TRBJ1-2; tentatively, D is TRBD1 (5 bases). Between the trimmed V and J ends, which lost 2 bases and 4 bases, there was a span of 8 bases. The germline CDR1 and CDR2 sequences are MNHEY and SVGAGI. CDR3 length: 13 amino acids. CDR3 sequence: CASSYPRGYGYTF. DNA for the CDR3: TGTGCCAGCAGTTACCCAAGGGGCTATGGCTACACCTTC.

This CDR3 is CASSPPWTDDLDEQYF. CDR3 sequence (DNA): TGTGCCAGCAGTCCCCCATGGACCGATGATCTCGACGAGCAGTACTTC. V and J are TRBV25-1 and TRBJ2-7; no clear D. The CDR3 has 16 amino acids. Trimming stripped 5 bases from V and 5 bases from J, with 22 bases between. Germline V gives CDR1 MGHDK, CDR2 SYGVNS.

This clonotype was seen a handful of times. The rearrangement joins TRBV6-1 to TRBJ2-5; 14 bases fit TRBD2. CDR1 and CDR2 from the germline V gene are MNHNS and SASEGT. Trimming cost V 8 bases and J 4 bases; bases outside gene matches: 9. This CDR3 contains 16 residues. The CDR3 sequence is CASGTSGSTIIETQYF. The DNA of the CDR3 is TGTGCCAGCGGGACTAGCGGGAGTACTATCATAGAGACCCAGTACTTC.

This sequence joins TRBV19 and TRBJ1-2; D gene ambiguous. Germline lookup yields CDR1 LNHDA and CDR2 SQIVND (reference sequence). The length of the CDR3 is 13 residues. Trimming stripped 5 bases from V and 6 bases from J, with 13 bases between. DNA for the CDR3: TGTGCCAGTAGTCCAAGTGGGGAAAATGGCTACACCTTC. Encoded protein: CASSPSGENGYTF.

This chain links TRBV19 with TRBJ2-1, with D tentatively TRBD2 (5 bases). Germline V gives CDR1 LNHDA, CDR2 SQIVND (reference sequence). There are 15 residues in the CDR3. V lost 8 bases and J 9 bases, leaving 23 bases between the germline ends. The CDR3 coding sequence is TGTGCCAGTGGACGTTTGGGAGCAGAATGGGGTGAGCAGTTCTTC. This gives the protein CASGRLGAEWGEQFF. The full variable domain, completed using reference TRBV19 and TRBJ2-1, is DGGITQSPKYLFRKEGQNVTLSCEQNLNHDAMYWYRQDPGQGLRLIYYSQIVNDFQKGDIAEGYSVSREKKESFPLTVTSAQKNPTAFYLCASGRLGAEWGEQFFGPGTRLTVL.

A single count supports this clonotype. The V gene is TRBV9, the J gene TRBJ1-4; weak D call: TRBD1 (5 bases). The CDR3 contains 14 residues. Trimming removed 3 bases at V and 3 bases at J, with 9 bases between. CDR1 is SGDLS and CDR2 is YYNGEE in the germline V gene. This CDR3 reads CASSAGTSNEKLFF. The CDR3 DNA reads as TGTGCCAGCAGCGCCGGGACCTCTAATGAAAAACTGTTTTTT.

The CDR3 loop reads CASSPEPGLGTETQYF. The CDR3 coding sequence is TGTGCCAGCTCACCGGAGCCGGGACTAGGGACAGAGACCCAGTACTTC. The chain joins TRBV18 to TRBJ2-5; the match to TRBD2 covers 8 bases. CDR3 length equals 16 residues. J was trimmed by 4 bases and V by 3 bases; bases with no gene match: 10. Germline lookup yields CDR1 KGHSH and CDR2 LQKENI.

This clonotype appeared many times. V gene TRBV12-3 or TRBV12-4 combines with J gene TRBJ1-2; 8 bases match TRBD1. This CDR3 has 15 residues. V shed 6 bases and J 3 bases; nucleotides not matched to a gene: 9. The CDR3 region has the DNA TGTGCCAGCAGCGGAATATACAGGGGGGACTATGGCTACACCTTC. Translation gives CASSGIYRGDYGYTF.

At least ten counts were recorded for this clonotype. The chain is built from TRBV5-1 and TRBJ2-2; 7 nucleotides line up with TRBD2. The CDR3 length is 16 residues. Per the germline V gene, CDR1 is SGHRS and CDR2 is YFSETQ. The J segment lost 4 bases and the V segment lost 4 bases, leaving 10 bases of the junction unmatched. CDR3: CASSQPAGSGTGELFF. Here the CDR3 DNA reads TGCGCCAGCAGCCAACCAGCGGGGAGCGGCACCGGGGAGCTGTTTTTT.

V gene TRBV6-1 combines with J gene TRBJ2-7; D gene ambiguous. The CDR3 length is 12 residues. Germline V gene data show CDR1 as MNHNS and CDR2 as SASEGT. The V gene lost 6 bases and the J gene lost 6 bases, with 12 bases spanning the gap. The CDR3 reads CASRRLGREQYF. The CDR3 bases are TGTGCCAGCAGGAGACTGGGCCGCGAGCAGTACTTC.